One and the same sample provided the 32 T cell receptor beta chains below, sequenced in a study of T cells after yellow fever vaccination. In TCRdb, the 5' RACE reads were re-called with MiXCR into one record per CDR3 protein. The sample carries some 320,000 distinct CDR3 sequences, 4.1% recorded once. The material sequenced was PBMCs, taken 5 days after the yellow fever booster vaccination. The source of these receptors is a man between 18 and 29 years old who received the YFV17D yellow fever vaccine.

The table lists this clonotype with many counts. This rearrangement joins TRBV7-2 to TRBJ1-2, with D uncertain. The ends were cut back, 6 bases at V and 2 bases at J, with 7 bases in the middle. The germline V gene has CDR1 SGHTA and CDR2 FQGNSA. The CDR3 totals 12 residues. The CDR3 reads CASSLQNYGYTF. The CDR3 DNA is TGTGCCAGCAGTTTACAAAACTATGGCTACACCTTC. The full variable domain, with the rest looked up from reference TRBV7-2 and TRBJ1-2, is GAGVSQSPSNKVTEKGKDVELRCDPISGHTALYWYRQSLGQGLEFLIYFQGNSAPDKSGLPSDRFSAERTGGSVSTLTIQRTQQEDSAVYLCASSLQNYGYTFGSGTRLTVV.

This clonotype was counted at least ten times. CDR3 protein: CATRGTSASNTNTGELFF. As DNA, the CDR3 is TGTGCCACCAGGGGGACTAGCGCGAGTAATACGAACACCGGGGAGCTGTTTTTT. V and J are TRBV10-3 and TRBJ2-2; 10 bases align to TRBD2. There are 18 residues in the CDR3. From germline, CDR1 is ENHRY and CDR2 SYGVKD. Losses at the gene ends were 10 bases for V and 0 bases for J; bases not matched to a gene: 14.

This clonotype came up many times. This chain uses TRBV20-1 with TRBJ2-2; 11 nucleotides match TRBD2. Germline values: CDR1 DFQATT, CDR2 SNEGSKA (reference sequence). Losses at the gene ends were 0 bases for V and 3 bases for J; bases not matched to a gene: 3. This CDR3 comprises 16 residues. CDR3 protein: CSARDPSGGHTGELFF. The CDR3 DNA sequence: TGCAGTGCTAGAGATCCTAGCGGGGGGCACACCGGGGAGCTGTTTTTT.

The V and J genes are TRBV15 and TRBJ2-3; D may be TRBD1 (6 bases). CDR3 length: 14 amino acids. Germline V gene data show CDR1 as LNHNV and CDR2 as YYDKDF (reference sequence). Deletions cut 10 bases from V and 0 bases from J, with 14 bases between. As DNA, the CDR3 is TGTGCCATCCGGACAGCGCCTAGCACAGATACGCAGTATTTT. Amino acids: CAIRTAPSTDTQYF.

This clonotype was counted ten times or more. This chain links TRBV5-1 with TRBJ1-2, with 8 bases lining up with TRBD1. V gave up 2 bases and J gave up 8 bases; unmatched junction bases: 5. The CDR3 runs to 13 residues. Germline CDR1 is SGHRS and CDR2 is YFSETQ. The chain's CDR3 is CASSFGQGGGYTF. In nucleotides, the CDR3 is TGCGCCAGCAGCTTCGGACAGGGTGGCGGCTACACCTTC.

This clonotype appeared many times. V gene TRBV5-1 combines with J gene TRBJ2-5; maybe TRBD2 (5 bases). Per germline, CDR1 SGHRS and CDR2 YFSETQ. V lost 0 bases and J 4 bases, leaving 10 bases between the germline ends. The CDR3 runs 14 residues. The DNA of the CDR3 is TGCGCCAGCAGCTTGGTGGAGGCGGTAGAGACCCAGTACTTC. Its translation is CASSLVEAVETQYF.

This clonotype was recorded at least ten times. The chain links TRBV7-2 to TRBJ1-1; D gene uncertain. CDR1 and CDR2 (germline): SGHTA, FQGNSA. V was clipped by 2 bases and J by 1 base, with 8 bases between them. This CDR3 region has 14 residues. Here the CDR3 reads CASSLSRWNTEAFF. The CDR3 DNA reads TGTGCCAGCAGCTTAAGTCGGTGGAACACTGAAGCTTTCTTT.

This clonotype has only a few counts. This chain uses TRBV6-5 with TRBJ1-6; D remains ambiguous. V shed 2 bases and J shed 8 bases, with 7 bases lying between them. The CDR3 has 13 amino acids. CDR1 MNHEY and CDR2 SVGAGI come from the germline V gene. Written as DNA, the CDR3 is TGTGCCAGCAGTTACGGCTGGGATTCACCCCTCCACTTT. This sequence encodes CASSYGWDSPLHF.

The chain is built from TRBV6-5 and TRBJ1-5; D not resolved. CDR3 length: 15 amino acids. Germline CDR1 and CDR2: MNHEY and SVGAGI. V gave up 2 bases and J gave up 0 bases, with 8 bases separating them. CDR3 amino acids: CASSYRLVSNQPQHF. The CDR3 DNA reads TGTGCCAGCAGTTACAGGCTGGTTAGCAATCAGCCCCAGCATTTT.

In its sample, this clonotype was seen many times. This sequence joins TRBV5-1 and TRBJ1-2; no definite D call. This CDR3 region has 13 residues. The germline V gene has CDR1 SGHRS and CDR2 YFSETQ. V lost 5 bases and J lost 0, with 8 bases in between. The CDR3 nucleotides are TGCGCCAGCAGAACGGACGCTAACTATGGCTACACCTTC. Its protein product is CASRTDANYGYTF.

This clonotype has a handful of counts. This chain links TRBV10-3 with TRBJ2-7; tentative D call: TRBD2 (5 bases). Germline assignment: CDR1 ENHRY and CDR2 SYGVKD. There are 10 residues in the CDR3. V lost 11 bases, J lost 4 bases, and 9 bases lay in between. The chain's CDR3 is CAPRGYEQYF. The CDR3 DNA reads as TGTGCCCCCAGAGGGTACGAGCAGTACTTC.

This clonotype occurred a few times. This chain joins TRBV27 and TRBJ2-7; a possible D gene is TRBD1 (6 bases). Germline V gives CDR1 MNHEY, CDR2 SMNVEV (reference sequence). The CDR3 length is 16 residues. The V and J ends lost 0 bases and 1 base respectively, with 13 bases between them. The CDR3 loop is CASSLSQGFVSYEQYF. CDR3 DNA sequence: TGTGCCAGCAGTTTATCCCAGGGGTTTGTGTCCTACGAGCAGTACTTC.

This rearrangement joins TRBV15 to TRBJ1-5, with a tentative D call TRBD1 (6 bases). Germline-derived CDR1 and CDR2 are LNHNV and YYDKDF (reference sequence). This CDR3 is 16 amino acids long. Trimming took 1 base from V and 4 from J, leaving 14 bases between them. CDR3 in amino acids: CATSRVGGARNQPQHF. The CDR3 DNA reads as TGTGCCACCAGCAGAGTCGGGGGCGCTAGGAATCAGCCCCAGCATTTT.

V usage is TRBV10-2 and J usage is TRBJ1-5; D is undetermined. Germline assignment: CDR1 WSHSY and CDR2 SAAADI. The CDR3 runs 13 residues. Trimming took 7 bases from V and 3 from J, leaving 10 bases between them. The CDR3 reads CASTRSLNQPQHF. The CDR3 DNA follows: TGCGCCAGCACACGGTCCCTCAATCAGCCCCAGCATTTT.

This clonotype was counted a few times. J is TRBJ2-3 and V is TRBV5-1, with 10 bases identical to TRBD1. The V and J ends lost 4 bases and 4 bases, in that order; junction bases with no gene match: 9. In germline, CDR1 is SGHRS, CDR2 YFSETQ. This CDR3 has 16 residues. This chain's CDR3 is CASSAARQGAADTQYF. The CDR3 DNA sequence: TGCGCCAGCAGCGCCGCCCGACAGGGGGCCGCAGATACGCAGTATTTT.

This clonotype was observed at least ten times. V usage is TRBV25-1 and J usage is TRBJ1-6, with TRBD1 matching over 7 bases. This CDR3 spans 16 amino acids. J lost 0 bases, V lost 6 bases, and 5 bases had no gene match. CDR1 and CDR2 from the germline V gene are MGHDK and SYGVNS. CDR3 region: CASRAGGSSYNSPLHF. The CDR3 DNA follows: TGTGCCAGCAGGGCAGGGGGTAGCTCCTATAATTCACCCCTCCACTTT. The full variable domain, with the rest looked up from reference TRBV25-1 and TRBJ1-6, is EADIYQTPRYLVIGTGKKITLECSQTMGHDKMYWYQQDPGMELHLIHYSYGVNSTEKGDLSSESTVSRIRTEHFPLTLESARPSHTSQYLCASRAGGSSYNSPLHFGNGTRLTVT.

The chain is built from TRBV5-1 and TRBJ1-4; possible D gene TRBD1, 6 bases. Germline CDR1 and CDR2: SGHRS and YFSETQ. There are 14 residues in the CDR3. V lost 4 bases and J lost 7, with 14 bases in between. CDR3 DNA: TGCGCCAGCAGCGTTGAGGGGGTGCGTGAAAAACTGTTTTTT. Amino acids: CASSVEGVREKLFF.

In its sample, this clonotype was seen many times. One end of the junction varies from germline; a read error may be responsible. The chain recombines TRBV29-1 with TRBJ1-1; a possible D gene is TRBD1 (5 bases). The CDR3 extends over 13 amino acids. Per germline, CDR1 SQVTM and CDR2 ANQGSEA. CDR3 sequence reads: CSLSGALKTEAFF. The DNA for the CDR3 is TGCAGCCTAAGCGGGGCGCTGAAAACTGAAGCTTTCTTT.

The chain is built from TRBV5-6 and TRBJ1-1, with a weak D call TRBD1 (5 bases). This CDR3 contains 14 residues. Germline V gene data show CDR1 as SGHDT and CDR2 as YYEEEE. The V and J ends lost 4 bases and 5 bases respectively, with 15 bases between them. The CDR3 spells CASSLPGPLTEAFF. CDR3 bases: TGTGCCAGCAGCCTTCCGGGACCTCTGACTGAAGCTTTCTTT.

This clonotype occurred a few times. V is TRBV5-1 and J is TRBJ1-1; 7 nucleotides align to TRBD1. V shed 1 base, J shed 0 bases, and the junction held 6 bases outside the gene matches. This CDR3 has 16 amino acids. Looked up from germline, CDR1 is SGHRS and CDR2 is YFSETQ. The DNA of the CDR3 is TGCGCCAGCAGCTTGAGTGGGACAGCAATGAACACTGAAGCTTTCTTT. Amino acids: CASSLSGTAMNTEAFF.

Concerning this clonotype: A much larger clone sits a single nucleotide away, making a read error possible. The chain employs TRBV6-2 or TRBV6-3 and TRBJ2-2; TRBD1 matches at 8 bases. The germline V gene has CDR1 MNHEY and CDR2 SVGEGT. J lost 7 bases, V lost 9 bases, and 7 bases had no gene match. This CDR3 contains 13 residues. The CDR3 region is CARRDRGLGELFF. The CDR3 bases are TGTGCCAGAAGAGACAGGGGCCTCGGGGAGCTGTTTTTT.

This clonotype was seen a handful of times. The chain's CDR3 is CASSLEVAGATLSYNEQFF. CDR3 DNA: TGCGCCAGCAGCTTGGAGGTGGCAGGGGCCACGCTTTCCTACAATGAGCAGTTCTTC. V and J are TRBV5-1 and TRBJ2-1; D might be TRBD1 (6 bases). Germline loops: CDR1 SGHRS, CDR2 YFSETQ. CDR3 length equals 19 residues. Trimming took 0 bases from V and 1 from J, leaving 20 bases between them.

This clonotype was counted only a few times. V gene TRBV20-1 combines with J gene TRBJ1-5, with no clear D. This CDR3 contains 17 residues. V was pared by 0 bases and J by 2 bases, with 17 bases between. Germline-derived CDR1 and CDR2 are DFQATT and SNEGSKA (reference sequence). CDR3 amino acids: CSARDLKGFGGNQPQHF. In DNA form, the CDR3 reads TGCAGTGCTAGAGATCTCAAGGGATTCGGGGGCAATCAGCCCCAGCATTTT.

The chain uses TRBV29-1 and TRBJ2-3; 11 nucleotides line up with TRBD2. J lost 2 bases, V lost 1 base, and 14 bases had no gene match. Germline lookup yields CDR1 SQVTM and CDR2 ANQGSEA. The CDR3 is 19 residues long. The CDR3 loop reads CSVEGASGGKYTFTDTQYF. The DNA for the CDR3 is TGCAGCGTTGAAGGGGCTAGCGGGGGGAAGTACACTTTCACAGATACGCAGTATTTT.

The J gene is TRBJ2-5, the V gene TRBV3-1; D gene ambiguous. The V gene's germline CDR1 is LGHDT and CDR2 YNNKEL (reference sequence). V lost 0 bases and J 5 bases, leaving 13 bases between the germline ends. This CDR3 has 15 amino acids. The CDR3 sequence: CASSQDLVSAETQYF. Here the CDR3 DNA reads TGTGCCAGCAGCCAAGATCTTGTCTCGGCGGAGACCCAGTACTTC.

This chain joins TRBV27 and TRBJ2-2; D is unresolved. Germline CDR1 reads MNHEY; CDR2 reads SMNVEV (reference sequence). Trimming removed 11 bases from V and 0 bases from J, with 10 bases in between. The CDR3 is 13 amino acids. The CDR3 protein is CACSSANTGELFF. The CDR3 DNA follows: TGTGCCTGCTCGTCCGCGAACACCGGGGAGCTGTTTTTT.

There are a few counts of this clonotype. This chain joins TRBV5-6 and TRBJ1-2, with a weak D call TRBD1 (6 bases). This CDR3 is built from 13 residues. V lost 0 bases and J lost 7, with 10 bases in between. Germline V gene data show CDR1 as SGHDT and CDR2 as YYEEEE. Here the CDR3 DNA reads TGTGCCAGCAGCTTGGACAGGGTGGTTGGCTACACCTTC. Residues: CASSLDRVVGYTF.

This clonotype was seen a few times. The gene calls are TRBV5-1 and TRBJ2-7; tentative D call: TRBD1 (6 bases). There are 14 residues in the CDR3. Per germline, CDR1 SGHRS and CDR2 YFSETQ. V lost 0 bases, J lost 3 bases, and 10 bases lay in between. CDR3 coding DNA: TGCGCCAGCAGCTTGGCCGTACAGGGCTACGAGCAGTACTTC. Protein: CASSLAVQGYEQYF.

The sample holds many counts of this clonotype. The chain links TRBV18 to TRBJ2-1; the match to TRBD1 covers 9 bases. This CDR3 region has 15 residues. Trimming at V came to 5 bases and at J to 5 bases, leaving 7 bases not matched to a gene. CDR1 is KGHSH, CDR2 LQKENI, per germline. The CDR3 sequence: CASSLGTGINNEQFF. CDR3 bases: TGTGCCAGCTCATTAGGGACAGGGATAAACAATGAGCAGTTCTTC.

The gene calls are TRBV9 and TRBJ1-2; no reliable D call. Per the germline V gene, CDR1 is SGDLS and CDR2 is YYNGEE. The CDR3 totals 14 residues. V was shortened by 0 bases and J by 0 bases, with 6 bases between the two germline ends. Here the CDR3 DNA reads TGTGCCAGCAGCGTAGAAGCGTCTAACTATGGCTACACCTTC. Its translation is CASSVEASNYGYTF.

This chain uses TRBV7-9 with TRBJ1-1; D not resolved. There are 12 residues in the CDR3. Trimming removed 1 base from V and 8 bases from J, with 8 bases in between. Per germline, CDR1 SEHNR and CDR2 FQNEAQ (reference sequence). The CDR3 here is CASSLVGGEAFF. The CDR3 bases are TGTGCCAGCAGCTTAGTTGGCGGAGAAGCTTTCTTT.

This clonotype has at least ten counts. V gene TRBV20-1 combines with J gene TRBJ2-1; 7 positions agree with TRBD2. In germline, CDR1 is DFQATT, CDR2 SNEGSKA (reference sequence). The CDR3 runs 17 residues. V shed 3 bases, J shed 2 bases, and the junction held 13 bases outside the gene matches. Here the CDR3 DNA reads TGCAGTGCTAGGGCCACCATGGGCAGCGGGGCCTACAATGAGCAGTTCTTC. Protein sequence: CSARATMGSGAYNEQFF.